This TCR beta chain was observed in a study of breast tumors, draining lymph nodes, adjacent tissues. Study outcomes and limitations: Luminal-like breast cancer showed significantly higher tumor–nontumor repertoire similarity than basal-like. Data only fit, rather than demonstrated, lymph node origin of most tumor T cells. Data fit most tumor T cells coming from lymph node, expanding in tumor. Tumors had less TCR diversity than lymph nodes, more than nontumor tissue.

TCRdb re-derived calls from the multiplex PCR reads in MiXCR, one entry per CDR3 protein. The sample has about 180,000 distinct CDR3 sequences, about 34% seen once; the top ten hold roughly 3.8%. As to this clonotype: Its antigen is currently unknown. A read error may account for a junction end that differs from germline.

The germline gives CDR1 LGHDT, CDR2 YNNKEL (reference sequence). The CDR3 consists of 14 residues. Breast cancer patients provided tissue from their axillary draining lymph nodes. The sequence was collected from a female donor with breast cancer. Some clones in this sample may be carry-over from other donors' samples. Sequenced input: axillary lymph node tissue. The V gene is TRBV3-1, the J gene TRBJ1-4, with TRBD1 identical over 7 bases. The CDR3 here is CASSPGTDDEKLFF. The CDR3 DNA reads as TGCGCCAGCAGCCCCGGGACAGACGATGAAAAACTGTTTTTT.